A single sample is the source of the 30 T cell receptor beta chains below, sequenced in a study of CD8+CD57+ T cells in acquired aplastic anemia. Researchers used genomic DNA as the template to profile TCR beta VDJ and CDR3. From the reads, TCRdb called clonotypes with MiXCR, one entry per CDR3 protein. Seen here are 150,000 to 200,000 distinct CDR3 sequences, over 60% observed once, and the top ten hold roughly 50%. The specimen sequenced was sorted CD4+, CD8+, or CD8+CD57+ T cells (not recorded which) from PBMCs. These receptors were taken from a human donor with severe aplastic anemia or a healthy control (not recorded which).

At least ten counts were recorded for this clonotype. This chain joins TRBV7-9 and TRBJ1-2; D remains unclear. Trimming pared 5 bases from V and 7 bases from J, leaving 20 bases between. The CDR3 has 15 amino acids. Germline V CDR1 and CDR2: SEHNR, FQNEAQ (reference sequence). The CDR3 DNA reads TGTGCCAGCAGCCCCGACGGTTTTTGGGTATTTGGCTACACCTTC. It specifies CASSPDGFWVFGYTF.

This rearrangement joins TRBV20-1 to TRBJ2-7; either TRBD1 or TRBD2 may fit D (5 bases each). The CDR3 has 13 amino acids. CDR1 and CDR2 from the germline V gene are DFQATT and SNEGSKA (reference sequence). Trimming took 6 bases from V and 0 from J, leaving 12 bases between them. The CDR3: CSAIRDHSYEQYF. In nucleotides, the CDR3 is TGCAGTGCCATCCGGGACCACTCCTACGAGCAGTACTTC.

The V call is TRBV5-4, the J call TRBJ1-2; D gene ambiguous. This CDR3 has 14 residues. Germline V lookup: CDR1 SGHNT, CDR2 YYREEE (reference sequence). V lost 5 bases and J lost 7, with 18 bases in between. CDR3 loop: CASSIPLGSAGYTF. As DNA, the CDR3 is TGTGCCAGCAGTATACCTCTGGGGTCTGCTGGCTACACCTTC.

In regard to this clonotype: One end of the junction is discordant with germline, which a read error may explain. The chain links TRBV9 to TRBJ2-4, with 7 bases matching TRBD1. CDR1 is SGDLS, CDR2 YYNGEE, per germline. This CDR3 is 15 amino acids long. The CDR3 here is CASGVEGQLTAPLHF. The DNA for the CDR3 is TGTGCCAGCGGCGTAGAGGGACAGCTAACTGCACCCCTCCACTTC.

This clonotype was found a few times. V and J are TRBV10-3 and TRBJ2-1; 8 bases are a match to TRBD2. Trimming cost V 4 bases and J 7 bases; bases outside gene matches: 3. The length of the CDR3 is 13 residues. CDR1 is ENHRY, CDR2 SYGVKD, per germline. CDR3 DNA: TGTGCCATCAGTGTCTTAGCGGGAAATGAGCAGTTCTTC. This sequence encodes CAISVLAGNEQFF.

V gene TRBV2 combines with J gene TRBJ1-4; 7 nucleotides line up with TRBD1. Germline-derived CDR1 and CDR2 are SNHLY and FYNNEI. There are 14 residues in the CDR3. V was clipped by 5 bases and J by 3 bases; unmatched bases: 3. CDR3: CASSRDRSNEKLFF. CDR3 bases: TGTGCCAGCAGTAGGGACAGATCTAATGAAAAACTGTTTTTT.

This clonotype was picked up a small number of times. V usage is TRBV10-3 and J usage is TRBJ1-1, with 8 bases fitting TRBD1. The germline V gene has CDR1 ENHRY and CDR2 SYGVKD. The CDR3 extends over 14 amino acids. J gave up 3 bases and V 4 bases, and 4 bases lay outside the gene matches. In nucleotides, the CDR3 is TGTGCCATCAGTGCCCAGGGGGCAGACACTGAAGCTTTCTTT. This translates into CAISAQGADTEAFF.

The V gene is TRBV7-9, the J gene TRBJ1-6, with a weak D call TRBD1 (5 bases). Trimming took 2 bases from V and 5 from J, leaving 7 bases between them. Looked up from germline, CDR1 is SEHNR and CDR2 is FQNEAQ (reference sequence). This CDR3 has 14 residues. CDR3 nucleotide sequence: TGTGCCAGCAGCTTATCGACAGATAATTCACCCCTCCACTTT. It specifies CASSLSTDNSPLHF.

This clonotype was counted only a few times. The chain employs TRBV10-3 and TRBJ2-2; D may be TRBD2 (7 bases). Germline assignment: CDR1 ENHRY and CDR2 SYGVKD. This CDR3 is built from 18 residues. The germline V and J ends were trimmed by 3 bases and 0 bases, with 17 bases remaining between them. The CDR3 DNA reads TGTGCCATCAGTGATGCGGGGGCCGAGTTCGCGAACACCGGGGAGCTGTTTTTT. Translated, it gives CAISDAGAEFANTGELFF.

This clonotype was detected ten times or more. This chain connects TRBV11-2 to TRBJ2-3; the D gene could be TRBD1 or TRBD2 (5 bases each). CDR1 SGHAT and CDR2 FQNNGV come from the germline V gene. V dropped 5 bases and J dropped 5 bases, with 17 bases sitting between them. This CDR3 comprises 15 residues. The CDR3 loop is CASSPTRDVGDTQYF. The DNA for the CDR3 is TGTGCCAGCAGCCCCACCCGGGACGTGGGAGATACGCAGTATTTT.

This chain connects TRBV7-9 to TRBJ2-3; D is ambiguous. With 9 bases removed from V and 2 bases from J, the gap between germline ends came to 18 bases. Germline assignment: CDR1 SEHNR and CDR2 FQNEAQ (reference sequence). The CDR3 loop spans 15 amino acids. Here the CDR3 reads CASRSLAQSTDTQYF. The CDR3 DNA reads TGTGCCAGTCGGAGCTTGGCACAGTCCACAGATACGCAGTATTTT.

This chain joins TRBV2 and TRBJ1-1; 9 bases match TRBD1. J gave up 4 bases and V 6 bases, and 3 bases lay outside the gene matches. Germline assignment: CDR1 SNHLY and CDR2 FYNNEI. The CDR3 is 13 residues long. The CDR3 DNA sequence: TGTGCCAGCAGCAGACAGGGGGTCACTGAAGCTTTCTTT. It encodes CASSRQGVTEAFF.

The V gene is TRBV5-1, the J gene TRBJ1-1, with unresolved D. From germline, CDR1 is SGHRS and CDR2 YFSETQ. The V end was cut by 2 bases, the J end by 3 bases, with 14 bases between. The CDR3 runs 15 residues. The CDR3 DNA reads as TGCGCCAGCAGCTTAGGAACAGACTATGACACTGAAGCTTTCTTT. Its translation is CASSLGTDYDTEAFF.

On this clonotype itself: A read error may account for a junction end that differs from germline. The chain couples TRBV7-9 to TRBJ2-4; possible D gene TRBD2, 6 bases. The germline gives CDR1 SEHNR, CDR2 FQNEAQ (reference sequence). The CDR3 consists of 11 residues. DNA for the CDR3: TGTGCCAGCAGCTTGGACCCGGGAGCCTGCTTC. This gives the protein CASSLDPGACF. Supplemented by reference TRBV7-9 and TRBJ2-4, the full variable domain reads DTGVSQNPRHKITKRGQNVTFRCDPISEHNRLYWYRQTLGQGPEFLTYFQNEAQLEKSRLLSDRFSAERPKGSFSTLEIQRTEQGDSAMYLCASSLDPGACFGAGTRLSVL.

This chain uses TRBV6-6 with TRBJ2-7; tentative D call: TRBD1 (6 bases). This CDR3 region has 13 residues. V lost 6 bases and J 3 bases, leaving 12 bases between the germline ends. Germline CDR1 is MNHNY and CDR2 is SVGAGI (reference sequence). The CDR3, as DNA: TGTGCCAGCAGCCACGGACAGATCTACGAGCAGTACTTC. Translating gives CASSHGQIYEQYF.

This clonotype has just one count. The rearrangement uses TRBV11-2 and TRBJ2-2; 10 bases fit TRBD1. Trimming took 0 bases from V and 5 from J; bases not matched to a gene: 6. The CDR3 is 17 amino acids. Germline CDR1 SGHAT, CDR2 FQNNGV. CDR3 nucleotide sequence: TGTGCCAGCAGCTTAGATCGGACAGGGGGAAAAACCGGGGAGCTGTTTTTT. Translated: CASSLDRTGGKTGELFF.

This clonotype was found a few times. The V and J genes are TRBV3-1 and TRBJ1-1; perhaps TRBD1 as D (6 bases). This CDR3 has 14 amino acids. Germline loops: CDR1 LGHDT, CDR2 YNNKEL (reference sequence). The V gene lost 5 bases and the J gene lost 1 base, with 11 bases spanning the gap. Here the CDR3 DNA reads TGTGCCAGCAGCGTTGAGGGGGGGAACACTGAAGCTTTCTTT. This encodes CASSVEGGNTEAFF.

The rearrangement joins TRBV2 to TRBJ1-5; D is perhaps TRBD1 (5 bases). CDR1 is SNHLY, CDR2 FYNNEI, per germline. V dropped 4 bases and J dropped 6 bases, with 13 bases sitting between them. The CDR3 spans 14 residues. CDR3: CASSGGTRSQPQHF. For the CDR3, the DNA is TGTGCCAGCAGTGGAGGGACCAGGTCTCAGCCCCAGCATTTT.

This clonotype came up many times. V usage is TRBV19 and J usage is TRBJ2-7, with 10 bases matching TRBD1. The CDR3 is 15 residues long. The V gene's germline CDR1 is LNHDA and CDR2 SQIVND (reference sequence). Losses at the gene ends were 3 bases for V and 5 bases for J; bases not matched to a gene: 7. The CDR3 coding sequence is TGTGCCAGTAGTATTGGGACAGGGGAGTGGGACGAGCAGTACTTC. Amino acids: CASSIGTGEWDEQYF.

For this clonotype: The junction departs from germline at one end; a sequencing error may be responsible. The CDR3 here is CASSYGPYYGHTF. CDR3 DNA: TGTGCCAGCAGTTACGGGCCCTACTATGGCCACACCTTC. V and J are TRBV6-1 and TRBJ1-2, with D unresolved. Germline assignment: CDR1 MNHNS and CDR2 SASEGT. The CDR3 totals 13 residues.

The rearrangement uses TRBV24-1 and TRBJ1-1, with 9 bases that match TRBD1. The CDR3 consists of 18 residues. V trimming: 7 bases; J trimming: 5 bases; junction bases outside the gene matches: 19. Germline V gene data show CDR1 as KGHDR and CDR2 as SFDVKD. This CDR3 is CATRSSPPVTGGRTEAFF. CDR3 sequence (DNA): TGTGCCACCAGGAGTTCCCCCCCTGTGACAGGGGGTCGAACTGAAGCTTTCTTT.

The chain has TRBV20-1 and TRBJ1-1; 9 bases align to TRBD1. Per germline, CDR1 DFQATT and CDR2 SNEGSKA (reference sequence). The CDR3 is made up of 14 amino acids. The V and J ends lost 5 bases and 5 bases, in that order; junction bases with no gene match: 9. CDR3 amino acids: CSALSGTGNTEAFF. DNA of the CDR3: TGCAGTGCTTTGTCCGGGACAGGGAATACTGAAGCTTTCTTT.

This clonotype was seen a few times. V usage is TRBV20-1 and J usage is TRBJ2-1; D may be TRBD1 (5 bases). CDR1 and CDR2 (germline): DFQATT, SNEGSKA (reference sequence). V lost 1 base to trimming and J lost 6 bases, with 7 bases between them. CDR3 length: 12 amino acids. CDR3 sequence: CSARAQGNEQFF. In DNA, the CDR3 is TGCAGTGCTAGAGCGCAGGGCAATGAGCAGTTCTTC.

The V gene is TRBV2, the J gene TRBJ2-7; D is uncertain. The CDR3 is made up of 11 amino acids. CDR1 and CDR2 (germline): SNHLY, FYNNEI. Trimming took off 6 bases at V and 3 bases at J, with 6 bases between the two ends. CDR3 bases: TGTGCCAGCAGGAACAACTACGAGCAGTACTTC. Its protein is CASRNNYEQYF.

In regard to this clonotype: Mismatch with germline at one junction end may stem from a read error. J is TRBJ2-2 and V is TRBV6-4; the D gene could be TRBD1 or TRBD2 (5 bases each). CDR1 and CDR2 (germline): MRHNA, SNTAGT. This CDR3 spans 12 amino acids. The CDR3 DNA sequence: TGTGCCAGCAGTGACGAGATGGGGGAGCTGCTTTTT. Translated: CASSDEMGELLF.

The V gene is TRBV2, the J gene TRBJ2-7, with a weak D call TRBD2 (6 bases). V dropped 3 bases and J dropped 7 bases, with 13 bases sitting between them. Germline V lookup: CDR1 SNHLY, CDR2 FYNNEI. The CDR3 totals 13 residues. CDR3 DNA sequence: TGTGCCAGCAGTGATTCTGGGGCGGGGGAGCAGTACTTC. This encodes CASSDSGAGEQYF.

This chain connects TRBV27 to TRBJ1-6; a weak D match, TRBD1 (5 bases). CDR1 is MNHEY and CDR2 is SMNVEV in the germline V gene (reference sequence). The CDR3 spans 17 residues. Trimming shortened V by 2 bases and J by 13 bases, and 24 bases separated the two germline ends. CDR3 DNA: TGTGCCAGCAGTTTAACACCGGCATGGGGGTGGTATTATCCCCTCCACTTT. The encoded protein is CASSLTPAWGWYYPLHF.

This clonotype appeared a few times. V gene TRBV6-4 combines with J gene TRBJ2-3; 10 positions match TRBD1. The CDR3 has 14 residues. V lost 4 bases to trimming and J lost 4 bases; unmatched junction nucleotides: 2. Germline CDR1 and CDR2: MRHNA and SNTAGT. The CDR3 reads CASSGQGAADTQYF. The DNA for the CDR3 is TGTGCCAGCAGTGGACAGGGGGCCGCAGATACGCAGTATTTT.

The rearrangement links TRBV5-1 to TRBJ1-5; D gene uncertain. Trimming removed 0 bases at V and 4 bases at J, with 5 bases between. Germline CDR1 SGHRS, CDR2 YFSETQ. This CDR3 has 13 amino acids. The CDR3 nucleotides read TGCGCCAGCAGCTTGGAGACAAATCAGCCCCAGCATTTT. Translated, it gives CASSLETNQPQHF.

J is TRBJ2-7 and V is TRBV9, with 10 nucleotides matching TRBD1. The CDR3 loop spans 17 amino acids. With V trimmed by 5 bases and J by 5 bases, 16 bases remained unmatched. CDR1 and CDR2 (germline): SGDLS, YYNGEE. The CDR3 DNA reads as TGTGCCAGCAGTTTAACCCAACCGGGACAGGGGATGCACGAGCAGTACTTC. This codes for CASSLTQPGQGMHEQYF.